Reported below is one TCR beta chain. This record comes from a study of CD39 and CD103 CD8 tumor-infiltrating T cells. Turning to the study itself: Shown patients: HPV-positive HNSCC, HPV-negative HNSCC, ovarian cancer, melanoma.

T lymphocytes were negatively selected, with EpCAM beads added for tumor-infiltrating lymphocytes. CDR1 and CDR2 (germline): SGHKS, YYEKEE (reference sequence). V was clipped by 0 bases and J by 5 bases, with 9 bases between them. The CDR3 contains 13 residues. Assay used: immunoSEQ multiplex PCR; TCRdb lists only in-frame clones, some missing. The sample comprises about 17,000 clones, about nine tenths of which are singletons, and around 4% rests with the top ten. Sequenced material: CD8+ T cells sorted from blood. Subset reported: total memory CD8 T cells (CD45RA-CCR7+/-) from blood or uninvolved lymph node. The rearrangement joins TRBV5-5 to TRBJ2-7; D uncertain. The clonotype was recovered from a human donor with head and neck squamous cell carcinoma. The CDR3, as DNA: TGTGCCAGCAGCTTGGGGTTCTTGGACGAGCAGTACTTC. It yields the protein CASSLGFLDEQYF.